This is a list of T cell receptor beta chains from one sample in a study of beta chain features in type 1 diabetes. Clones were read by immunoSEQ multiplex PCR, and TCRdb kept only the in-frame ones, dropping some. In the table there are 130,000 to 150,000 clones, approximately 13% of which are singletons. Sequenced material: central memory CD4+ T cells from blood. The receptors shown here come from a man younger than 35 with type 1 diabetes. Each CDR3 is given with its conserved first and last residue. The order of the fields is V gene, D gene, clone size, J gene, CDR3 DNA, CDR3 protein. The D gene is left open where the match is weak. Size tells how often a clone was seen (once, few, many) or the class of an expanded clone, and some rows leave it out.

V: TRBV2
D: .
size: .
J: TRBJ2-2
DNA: TGTGCCAGCAGAGCGGGGGACAGCGTAGCCGGGGAGCTGTTTTTT
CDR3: CASRAGDSVAGELFF

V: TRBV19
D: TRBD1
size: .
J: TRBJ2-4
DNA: TGTGCCAGTAAGGACAGGGGGTCCATTCAGTACTTC
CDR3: CASKDRGSIQYF

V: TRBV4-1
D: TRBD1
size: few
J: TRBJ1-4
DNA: TGCGCCAGCAGCCAAGATGGGACAGGGCTGTACGAAAAACTGTTTTTT
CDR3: CASSQDGTGLYEKLFF

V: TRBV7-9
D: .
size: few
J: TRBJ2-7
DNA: TGTGCCAGCAGTGGAGGGCTCTTCGAGCAGTACTTC
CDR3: CASSGGLFEQYF

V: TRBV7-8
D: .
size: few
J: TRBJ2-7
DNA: TGTGCCAGCAGCTCGCTGGGGTCCTACGAGCAGTACTTC
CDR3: CASSSLGSYEQYF

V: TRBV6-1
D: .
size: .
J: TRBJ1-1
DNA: TGTGCCAGCAGCATGGGGACGGTGAACACTGAAGCTTTCTTT
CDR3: CASSMGTVNTEAFF

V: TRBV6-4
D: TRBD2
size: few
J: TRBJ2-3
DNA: TGTGCCAGCAGTGAGCAGCGGGGGTCAGATACGCAGTATTTT
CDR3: CASSEQRGSDTQYF

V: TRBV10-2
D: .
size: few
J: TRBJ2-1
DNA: TGCGCCAGCAGTGAGGGGCCCGAGCAGTTCTTC
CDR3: CASSEGPEQFF

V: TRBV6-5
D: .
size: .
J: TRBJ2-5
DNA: TGTGCCAGCAGTTACTCGAAAGGGTGGGGAGAGACCCAGTACTTC
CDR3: CASSYSKGWGETQYF

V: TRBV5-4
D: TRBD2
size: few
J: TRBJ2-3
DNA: TGTGCCAGCAGCTCGGGACTAGCGGGGGCAGATACGCAGTATTTT
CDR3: CASSSGLAGADTQYF

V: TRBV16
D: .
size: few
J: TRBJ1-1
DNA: TGTGCCAGCAGCCAATTGGGACACTCAAACACTGAAGCTTTCTTT
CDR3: CASSQLGHSNTEAFF

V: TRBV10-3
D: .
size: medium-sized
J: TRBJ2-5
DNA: TGTGCCATCAGTGAGTTGGGGGAGACCCAGTACTTC
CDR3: CAISELGETQYF

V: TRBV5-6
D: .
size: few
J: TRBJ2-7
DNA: TGTGCCAGCAGCTTGGGCGTAGGTGGCTACGAGCAGTACTTC
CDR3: CASSLGVGGYEQYF

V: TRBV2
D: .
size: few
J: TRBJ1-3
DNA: TGTGCCAGCAGTGGGGGGTTCGGAAACACCATATATTTT
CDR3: CASSGGFGNTIYF

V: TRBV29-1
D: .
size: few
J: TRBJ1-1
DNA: TGCAGCGTTGCATCGAACACTGAAGCTTTCTTT
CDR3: CSVASNTEAFF

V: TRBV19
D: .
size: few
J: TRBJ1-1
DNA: TGTGCCACCCCCGGCCCGAACACTGAAGCTTTCTTT
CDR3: CATPGPNTEAFF

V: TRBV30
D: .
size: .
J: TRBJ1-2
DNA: TGTGCCTGGAGGCGAGGGCCTGGCTACACCTTC
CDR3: CAWRRGPGYTF

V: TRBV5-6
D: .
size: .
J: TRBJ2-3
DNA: TGTGCCAGCAGCTTGGTCGCGGACAGCCTCACAGATACGCAGTATTTT
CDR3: CASSLVADSLTDTQYF

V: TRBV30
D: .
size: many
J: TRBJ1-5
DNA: TGTGCCTGGGGACGGGAAAGCAATCAGCCCCAGCATTTT
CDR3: CAWGRESNQPQHF

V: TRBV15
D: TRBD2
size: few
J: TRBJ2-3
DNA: TGTGCCACCAGCCCCGGTCGGGGGGGGACAGATACGCAGTATTTT
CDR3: CATSPGRGGTDTQYF

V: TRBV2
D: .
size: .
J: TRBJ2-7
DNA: TGTGCCAGCAAGTGGGTCTCCTACGAGCAGTACTTC
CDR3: CASKWVSYEQYF

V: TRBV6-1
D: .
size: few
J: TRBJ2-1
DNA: TGTGCCAGCAGTGAAGCTTATGGGACCTACAATGAGCAGTTCTTC
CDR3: CASSEAYGTYNEQFF

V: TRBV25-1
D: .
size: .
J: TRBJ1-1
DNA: TGTGCCAGCAGTGAATGGTCAGGAGAGGTTGAAGCTTTCTTT
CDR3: CASSEWSGEVEAFF

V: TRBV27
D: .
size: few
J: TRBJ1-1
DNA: TGTGCCAGCAGGCAGGGACCCGAGGGGAACACTGAAGCTTTCTTT
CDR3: CASRQGPEGNTEAFF

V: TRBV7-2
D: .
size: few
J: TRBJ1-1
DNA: TGTGCCAGCAGCGTACACAGGAACACTGAAGCTTTCTTT
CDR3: CASSVHRNTEAFF

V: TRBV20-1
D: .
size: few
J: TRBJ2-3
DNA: TGCAAGGTGGGCGCAGATACGCAGTATTTT
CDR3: CKVGADTQYF

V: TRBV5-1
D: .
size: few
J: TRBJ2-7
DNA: TGCGCCAGCAGCTTGCGGGAAAACTACGAGCAGTACTTC
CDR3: CASSLRENYEQYF

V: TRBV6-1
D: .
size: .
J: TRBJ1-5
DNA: TGTGCCAGCCGGGTGACGGGGGGCAATCAGCCCCAGCATTTT
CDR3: CASRVTGGNQPQHF

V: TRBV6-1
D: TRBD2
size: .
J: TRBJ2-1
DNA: TGTGCCAGCAGTGAAGTCACTAGCGGGGGACTCATCTACAATGAGCAGTTCTTC
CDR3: CASSEVTSGGLIYNEQFF

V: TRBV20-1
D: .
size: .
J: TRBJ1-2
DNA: TGCAGTGCTCTGAGGGACGGCGGCTACACCTTC
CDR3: CSALRDGGYTF

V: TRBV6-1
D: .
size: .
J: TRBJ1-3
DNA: TGTGCCAGCAGGAGTGAGGCGGACACCATATATTTT
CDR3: CASRSEADTIYF

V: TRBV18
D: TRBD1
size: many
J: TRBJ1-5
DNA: TGTGCCAGCGCTACAGGGGGAGCGGGCAATCAGCCCCAGCATTTT
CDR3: CASATGGAGNQPQHF

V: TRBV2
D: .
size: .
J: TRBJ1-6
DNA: TGTGCCAGCAAGGGGCAGGCTATGGGTTCACCCCTCCACTTT
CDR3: CASKGQAMGSPLHF

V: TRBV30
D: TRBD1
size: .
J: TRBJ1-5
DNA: TGTGCCTGGAACAGGGGAAATCAGCCCCAGCATTTT
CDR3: CAWNRGNQPQHF

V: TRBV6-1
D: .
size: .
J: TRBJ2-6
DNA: TGTGCCAGCAGTGAGACAGACACCCGGATTTCTGGGGCCAACGTCCTGACTTTC
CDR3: CASSETDTRISGANVLTF

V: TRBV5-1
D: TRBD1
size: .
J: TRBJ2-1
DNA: TGCGCCAGCAGCCTACAGGGGAGCTCCTACAATGAGCAGTTCTTC
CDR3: CASSLQGSSYNEQFF

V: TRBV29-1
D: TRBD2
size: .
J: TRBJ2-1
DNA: TGCAGCGTTGCGGCAGGGACTACGGGGGAGCAGTTCTTC
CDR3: CSVAAGTTGEQFF

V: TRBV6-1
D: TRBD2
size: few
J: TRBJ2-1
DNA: TGTGCCAGCAGTGTCGGTGGGGGTAGCGGGGATGAGCAGTTCTTC
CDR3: CASSVGGGSGDEQFF

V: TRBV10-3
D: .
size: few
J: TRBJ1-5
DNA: TGTGCCATCAGTGAGGTGGGTCCCAACGATCAGCCCCAGCATTTT
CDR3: CAISEVGPNDQPQHF

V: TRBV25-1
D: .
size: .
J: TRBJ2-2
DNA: TGTGCCAGCAGTGTCGCAGGTCTTTCGAACACCGGGGAGCTGTTTTTT
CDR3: CASSVAGLSNTGELFF

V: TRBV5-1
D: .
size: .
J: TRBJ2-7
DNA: TGCGCCAGCAGCTTTGACAACACCTTAGCCTACGAGCAGTACTTC
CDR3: CASSFDNTLAYEQYF

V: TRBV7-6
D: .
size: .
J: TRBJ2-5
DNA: TGTGCCAGCAGCTTAGCGCCCGCACAAGAGACCCAGTACTTC
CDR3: CASSLAPAQETQYF

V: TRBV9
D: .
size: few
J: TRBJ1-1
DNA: TGTGCCAGCGGCGAAGGGCTGAACACTGAAGCTTTCTTT
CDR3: CASGEGLNTEAFF